The entry that follows covers one TCR beta chain sequence. This clone has a handful of counts. This receptor's antigen is unknown. Per-base qualities were not stored, and no clone one base away is much larger. Other DNA sequences in this sample translate to the same CDR3. The sample originates from a study of beta chain features in type 1 diabetes listed by TCRdb under 2018. In terms of the full investigation: Mean age, gender distribution, total cell number and subset yield were not different between patients and healthy donors. A total of 85 million to 140 million sorted cells were examined across all samples, and the number of cells per subset was strongly correlated with RNA yield. In the study, TCRB repertoires of sorted circulating CD4+ T cell subsets from recently diagnosed type 1 diabetes patients were compared with those of matched healthy donors. Naive and central memory subsets were obtained from all 30 or so donors, but regulatory and stem cell-like memory subsets were isolated from only 8 patients and roughly 8 healthy donors.

The High Capacity cDNA Reverse Transcription Kit was used to reverse transcribe all of the isolated RNA, meaning that expressed TCRB transcripts were what got sequenced. Deep immunoSEQ sequencing was performed on naive, central memory and regulatory T cell samples, with an average of about 3.57 million total reads per sample. Sorted cells were lysed in RLT buffer, and RNA was extracted using DNase-treated RNeasy Micro or Mini kits according to cell number. Each cell subset was processed on its own to prevent cross-contamination, while patient and healthy donor samples were processed together. The immunoSEQ multiplex PCR was used to amplify TCRB sequences from cDNA, generating 87-bp fragments that spanned the CDR3 region. Amplicons were sequenced on the Illumina HiSeq platform. On the authors' methods: Synthetic template baselines were used to correct PCR bias computationally, reads within Hamming distance 2 were collapsed together, and singletons that could not be merged were discarded. Reads were aligned against IMGT to assign V, D and J genes, CDR3 length and insertions or deletions at six rearrangement sites. Clonotype counts were normalized to sorted cell number within each subset before computing true diversity and Gini coefficients with the tcR R package. Repertoire sharing was quantified using the overlap coefficient calculated on TCRB nucleotide sequences. As a proxy for the pre-selection repertoire, out-of-frame TCRB sequences from naive cells were analyzed. TCRdb stores this immuneACCESS table with in-frame sequences only. Part of the clones is absent; in the studies checked, under half of the shortfall reflects unresolved V genes, and no reason is known for the rest. The D gene and trimming were derived from the DNA, and the V and J assignments and clone size from that table. Counted in this sample were hundreds of thousands of clones; approximately 28% of them appeared once. 0.05% to 0.065% of the sample is held by the ten biggest clonotypes.

What the study reported, not specific to this receptor: Because small numbers of individuals were included in the HLA sub-analyses, any influence of HLA type on TCRB rearrangement was left unresolved. Sequencing cDNA rather than genomic DNA could over-represent highly expressing activated cells, although activation and CD3 levels did not differ between groups. Shorter templates might be favored by PCR, yet because patient and control samples were amplified and corrected together, any such skew would affect both groups equally. A moderate but significant shortening of TCRB CDR3 length was observed in type 1 diabetes patients in all four CD4+ subsets. Naive, central memory and regulatory TCRB repertoires appeared to be more similar among patients than among healthy donors. Patients with type 1 diabetes made fewer insertions and deleted more nucleotides at VDJ recombination sites, implying thymic rearrangement abnormalities.

The CDR3 runs 12 residues from the cysteine to the phenylalanine. This entry keeps only the CDR3 DNA: 36 bases, framed from base 1. Sequences SGHTA (CDR1) and FQGNSA (CDR2) are obtained from the germline V gene. Cut back by 5 bases and 1 base, the V and J ends lie 4 bases apart. A single peripheral blood draw of approximately 100 mL on average was collected from each donor into heparinised tubes. Using a panel that included CD45RO, CCR7, CD25, CD127, CD95 and CD27, naive, central memory, regulatory and stem cell-like memory CD4+ T cells were sorted on a BD FACSAria II. All sorted populations exceeded 95% purity. PBMCs were separated immediately by Lymphoprep density gradient centrifugation and were stained directly, without being cultured. So that batch effects would be minimized, each experiment stained and sorted samples in pairs, pairing one healthy donor with one patient.

The sample consisted of naive CD4+ T cells from blood. Per the publication, the cell subset or site label means: true naive CD4+ T cells. The chain is assembled from TRBV7-2 and TRBJ2-3; the D gene is unclear. This TCR derives from a man younger than 35 in good health. The CDR3 region reads CASSPGTDTQYF. The DNA sequence follows: TGTGCCAGCAGCCCAGGCACAGATACGCAGTATTTT.